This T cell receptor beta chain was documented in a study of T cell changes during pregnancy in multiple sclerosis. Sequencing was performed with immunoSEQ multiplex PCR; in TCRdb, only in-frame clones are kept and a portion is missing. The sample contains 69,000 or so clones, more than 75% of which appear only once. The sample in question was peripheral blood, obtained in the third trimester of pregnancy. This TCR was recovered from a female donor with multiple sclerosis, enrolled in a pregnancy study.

This CDR3 is CSVSYRGNRAFF. In nucleotides, the CDR3 is TGCAGCGTCTCATACAGGGGTAATCGGGCTTTCTTT. The rearrangement joins TRBV29-1 to TRBJ1-1; 7 nucleotides align to TRBD1. V was pared by 6 bases and J by 11 bases, with 12 bases of the junction left unmatched. This CDR3 region has 12 residues. Germline V gene sequence: CDR1 SQVTM, CDR2 ANQGSEA.